Shown below are 26 T cell receptor beta chains from a single sample sequenced in a study of OX40 agonist ivuxolimab in advanced cancers. Here immunoSEQ multiplex PCR was the method, and the copy in TCRdb shows in-frame clones only, minus some. Among 15,000 to 20,000 clones, about 70% were seen once, and the ten largest hold 15% to 20%. This material consisted of CD4+ or CD8+ T cells sorted from blood, taken in a trial of the OX40 agonist ivuxolimab. These receptors all stem from an adult with an advanced solid tumor such as melanoma, head and neck, liver or kidney cancer.

This chain joins TRBV11-2 and TRBJ1-1, with TRBD1 matching over 9 bases. The CDR3 has 17 residues. Germline V gene data show CDR1 as SGHAT and CDR2 as FQNNGV. Trimming cost V 1 base and J 3 bases; bases outside gene matches: 9. The CDR3 nucleotides are TGTGCCAGCAGCTTAGGCTGGGGGACAGGGCCATACACTGAAGCTTTCTTT. It translates to CASSLGWGTGPYTEAFF.

The chain links TRBV4-3 to TRBJ2-3; D gene uncertain. Germline V gene lookup returns CDR1 LGHNA and CDR2 YSLEER. Deletions cut 0 bases from V and 2 bases from J, with 3 bases between. The CDR3 covers 13 residues. For the CDR3, the DNA is TGCGCCAGCAGCCAAGAGTTCACAGATACGCAGTATTTT. The encoded protein is CASSQEFTDTQYF.

The chain joins TRBV2 to TRBJ1-2; a weak D match, TRBD1 (6 bases). V lost 4 bases and J lost 2, with 20 bases in between. CDR1 is SNHLY, CDR2 FYNNEI, per germline. The CDR3 has 17 amino acids. The CDR3 protein is CASSVTETGHTNYGYTF. CDR3 bases: TGTGCCAGCAGTGTAACGGAGACGGGACACACGAACTATGGCTACACCTTC. Complete variable domain (other parts from reference TRBV2 and TRBJ1-2): EPEVTQTPSHQVTQMGQEVILRCVPISNHLYFYWYRQILGQKVEFLVSFYNNEISEKSEIFDDQFSVERPDGSNFTLKIRSTKLEDSAMYFCASSVTETGHTNYGYTFGSGTRLTVV.

This clone turned up a few times. The gene calls are TRBV9 and TRBJ1-1, with a weak D call TRBD1 (6 bases). The CDR3 consists of 14 residues. The germline gives CDR1 SGDLS, CDR2 YYNGEE. The V gene lost 4 bases and the J gene lost 1 base, with 11 bases spanning the gap. Here the CDR3 reads CASSLQDRNTEAFF. DNA for the CDR3: TGTGCCAGCAGCTTACAGGACAGGAACACTGAAGCTTTCTTT.

V gene TRBV10-1 combines with J gene TRBJ2-7; D is unresolved. The germline V gene encodes CDR1 WNHNN and CDR2 SYGVQD (reference sequence). The CDR3 runs 13 residues. Trimming took 9 bases from V and 2 from J, leaving 14 bases between them. DNA of the CDR3: TGCGCCAGTTCCAAGGACGGCCCCTACGAGCAGTACTTC. Amino acids: CASSKDGPYEQYF.

CDR3 in DNA: TGTGCCAGCAGCTTACTCAGGGGGGATGAACGAAATGAAAAACTGTTTTTT. Translated: CASSLLRGDERNEKLFF. J is TRBJ1-4 and V is TRBV13; TRBD1 agrees at 7 bases. CDR1 PRHDT and CDR2 FYEKMQ come from the germline V gene (reference sequence). Trimming cost V 2 bases and J 5 bases; bases outside gene matches: 11. The CDR3 is 17 residues long.

This clone was seen a few times. The rearrangement joins TRBV29-1 to TRBJ1-2; unclear D gene. The CDR3 runs 13 residues. CDR1 is SQVTM, CDR2 ANQGSEA, per germline. The V end was cut by 1 base, the J end by 1 base, with 7 bases between. The CDR3, as DNA: TGCAGCGTTGAAGTCGAGATTAACTATGGCTACACCTTC. Translating it yields CSVEVEINYGYTF.

The chain uses TRBV7-2 and TRBJ2-7, with D maybe TRBD2 (6 bases). The CDR3 is 15 residues long. The germline CDR1 and CDR2 sequences are SGHTA and FQGNSA. V lost 3 bases and J lost 6, with 18 bases in between. This chain's CDR3 is CASSFGGSGLSEQYF. As DNA, the CDR3 is TGTGCCAGCAGCTTCGGAGGTTCGGGACTGAGCGAGCAGTACTTC.

The rearrangement links TRBV6-4 to TRBJ1-3; 10 nucleotides match TRBD1. Looked up from germline, CDR1 is MRHNA and CDR2 is SNTAGT. Trimming cost V 6 bases and J 4 bases; bases outside gene matches: 9. The CDR3 runs 16 residues. The CDR3 sequence is CASSLAGTGAGNTIYF. The DNA of the CDR3 is TGTGCCAGCAGCCTCGCCGGGACAGGGGCCGGAAACACCATATATTTT.

This chain joins TRBV5-4 and TRBJ2-1; D remains unclear. Germline loops: CDR1 SGHNT, CDR2 YYREEE (reference sequence). Trimming took 4 bases from V and 8 from J, leaving 10 bases between them. This CDR3 comprises 12 residues. The CDR3: CASSDSGDEQFF. The CDR3 DNA is TGTGCCAGCAGCGATAGTGGGGATGAGCAGTTCTTC.

The chain is built from TRBV30 and TRBJ2-2; 8 nucleotides match TRBD1. CDR1 is GTSNPN, CDR2 SVGIG, per germline (reference sequence). The J segment lost 4 bases and the V segment lost 6 bases, leaving 7 bases of the junction unmatched. CDR3 length equals 14 residues. The CDR3 nucleotides read TGTGCCTGCTCAGGACAGGGAGGCACCGGGGAGCTGTTTTTT. This sequence encodes CACSGQGGTGELFF. Full variable domain (rest looked up from reference TRBV30 and TRBJ2-2): SQTIHQWPATLVQPVGSPLSLECTVEGTSNPNLYWYRQAAGRGLQLLFYSVGIGQISSEVPQNLSASRPQDRQFILSSKKLLLSDSGFYLCACSGQGGTGELFFGEGSRLTVL.

The gene calls are TRBV4-3 and TRBJ1-1; possible D gene TRBD1, 5 bases. Germline lookup yields CDR1 LGHNA and CDR2 YSLEER. The CDR3 runs to 12 residues. V shed 3 bases and J shed 5 bases, with 7 bases lying between them. The CDR3 bases are TGCGCCAGCAGCCAGGGGGAAACTGAAGCTTTCTTT. Encoded protein: CASSQGETEAFF.

This clone occurred once. This chain links TRBV27 with TRBJ1-5; D uncertain. V was clipped by 5 bases and J by 1 base, with 9 bases between them. The CDR3 runs 14 residues. CDR1 is MNHEY, CDR2 SMNVEV, per germline (reference sequence). Here the CDR3 DNA reads TGTGCCAGCAGTCCAATCCTAAGCAATCAGCCCCAGCATTTT. The encoded protein is CASSPILSNQPQHF.

The V and J genes are TRBV7-2 and TRBJ1-1; D gene uncertain. Germline-derived CDR1 and CDR2 are SGHTA and FQGNSA. The CDR3 runs 15 residues. Trimming took 1 base from V and 5 from J, leaving 14 bases between them. CDR3 region: CASSLGTRTVTEAFF. The DNA for the CDR3 is TGTGCCAGCAGCTTAGGGACGCGGACGGTTACTGAAGCTTTCTTT.

This clone was counted only a few times. The chain combines TRBV19 with TRBJ1-1, with D uncertain. The CDR3 has 12 amino acids. Germline V gives CDR1 LNHDA, CDR2 SQIVND (reference sequence). V was clipped by 11 bases and J by 6 bases, with 16 bases between them. This CDR3 reads CACRGWVSEAFF. Here the CDR3 DNA reads TGTGCCTGCCGCGGTTGGGTGTCTGAAGCTTTCTTT.

The genes are TRBV28 and TRBJ1-1; the match to TRBD1 covers 7 bases. V trimming: 6 bases; J trimming: 0 bases; junction bases outside the gene matches: 1. The germline CDR1 and CDR2 sequences are MDHEN and SYDVKM. The length of the CDR3 is 13 residues. The CDR3 DNA sequence: TGTGCCAGCAGAACAGGGGTGAACACTGAAGCTTTCTTT. Protein product: CASRTGVNTEAFF. Full variable domain (remainder filled in from reference TRBV28 and TRBJ1-1): DVKVTQSSRYLVKRTGEKVFLECVQDMDHENMFWYRQDPGLGLRLIYFSYDVKMKEKGDIPEGYSVSREKKERFSLILESASTNQTSMYLCASRTGVNTEAFFGQGTRLTVV.

V gene TRBV28 combines with J gene TRBJ1-1; D remains ambiguous. CDR3 length: 13 residues. V was clipped by 7 bases and J by 0 bases, with 9 bases between them. CDR1 and CDR2 (germline): MDHEN, SYDVKM. The CDR3 is CASTPGMNTEAFF. The CDR3 DNA reads as TGTGCCAGCACCCCCGGGATGAACACTGAAGCTTTCTTT. Drawing the rest from reference TRBV28 and TRBJ1-1, the complete variable domain is DVKVTQSSRYLVKRTGEKVFLECVQDMDHENMFWYRQDPGLGLRLIYFSYDVKMKEKGDIPEGYSVSREKKERFSLILESASTNQTSMYLCASTPGMNTEAFFGQGTRLTVV.

The chain has TRBV6-1 and TRBJ1-5, with TRBD1 identical over 7 bases. J lost 7 bases, V lost 7 bases, and 13 bases had no gene match. From germline, CDR1 is MNHNS and CDR2 SASEGT. CDR3 length equals 15 residues. CDR3 sequence: CASTVDRTRGQPQHF. In DNA form, the CDR3 reads TGTGCCAGCACCGTGGACAGGACGCGGGGACAGCCCCAGCATTTT.

The rearrangement uses TRBV4-1 and TRBJ1-5; D not resolved. V dropped 4 bases and J dropped 4 bases, with 14 bases sitting between them. The CDR3 has 15 residues. CDR1 is MGHRA, CDR2 YSYEKL, per germline. The CDR3 DNA sequence: TGCGCCAGCAGCCCGTACGAAATGGGGAATCAGCCCCAGCATTTT. The encoded protein is CASSPYEMGNQPQHF.

V usage is TRBV27 and J usage is TRBJ2-1, with D unclear. V was trimmed by 2 bases and J by 3 bases, leaving 5 bases between them. This CDR3 contains 13 residues. Germline CDR1 is MNHEY and CDR2 is SMNVEV (reference sequence). The CDR3 region is CASSLDNYNEQFF. The CDR3 bases are TGTGCCAGCAGTTTAGACAACTACAATGAGCAGTTCTTC.

The genes are TRBV28 and TRBJ2-7, with no clear D. CDR1 and CDR2 from the germline V gene are MDHEN and SYDVKM. The CDR3 is 13 residues long. Trimming pared 2 bases from V and 4 bases from J, leaving 9 bases between. The CDR3 DNA is TGTGCCAGCAGTTTAATTAGCCAGTACGAGCAGTACTTC. As protein: CASSLISQYEQYF.

The gene calls are TRBV19 and TRBJ2-7; 8 positions match TRBD1. The CDR3 has 12 residues. The germline CDR1 and CDR2 sequences are LNHDA and SQIVND (reference sequence). The V gene end was trimmed by 4 bases and the J gene end by 5 bases; junction bases not matched to a gene: 1. The CDR3 DNA is TGTGCCAGTAGTACGGACAGGGACGAGCAGTACTTC. Amino acids: CASSTDRDEQYF. Complete variable domain (other parts from reference TRBV19 and TRBJ2-7): DGGITQSPKYLFRKEGQNVTLSCEQNLNHDAMYWYRQDPGQGLRLIYYSQIVNDFQKGDIAEGYSVSREKKESFPLTVTSAQKNPTAFYLCASSTDRDEQYFGPGTRLTVT.

This clone was counted a single time. This chain connects TRBV9 to TRBJ2-6; 11 bases fit TRBD1. This CDR3 is built from 20 residues. The germline V gene has CDR1 SGDLS and CDR2 YYNGEE. The junction had 12 bases not matched to a gene; V was cut back by 4 bases and J by 0 bases. CDR3 residues: CASSIFGQGAIPSGANVLTF. CDR3 DNA: TGTGCCAGCAGCATTTTTGGACAGGGGGCGATCCCCTCTGGGGCCAACGTCCTGACTTTC.

This chain links TRBV7-8 with TRBJ2-5; 8 nucleotides line up with TRBD2. Germline lookup yields CDR1 SGHVS and CDR2 FQNEAQ. The V and J ends lost 4 bases and 5 bases, in that order; junction bases with no gene match: 12. The CDR3 length is 16 residues. CDR3 sequence: CASSSISGTSRETQYF. CDR3 nucleotide sequence: TGTGCCAGCAGCTCCATATCCGGGACTAGTCGGGAGACCCAGTACTTC.

The chain uses TRBV9 and TRBJ1-5; the D is unclear. This CDR3 has 15 residues. Germline-derived CDR1 and CDR2 are SGDLS and YYNGEE. V was trimmed by 0 bases and J by 0 bases, leaving 7 bases between them. CDR3 sequence reads: CASSVAAGSNQPQHF. DNA of the CDR3: TGTGCCAGCAGCGTAGCGGCAGGTAGCAATCAGCCCCAGCATTTT.

Only a few counts were recorded for this clone. This sequence joins TRBV5-4 and TRBJ2-1; D ambiguous. V dropped 4 bases and J dropped 3 bases, with 11 bases sitting between them. CDR3 length: 14 residues. Germline assignment: CDR1 SGHNT and CDR2 YYREEE (reference sequence). As DNA, the CDR3 is TGTGCCAGCAGCCCGGACGGAGACTACAATGAGCAGTTCTTC. It specifies CASSPDGDYNEQFF.